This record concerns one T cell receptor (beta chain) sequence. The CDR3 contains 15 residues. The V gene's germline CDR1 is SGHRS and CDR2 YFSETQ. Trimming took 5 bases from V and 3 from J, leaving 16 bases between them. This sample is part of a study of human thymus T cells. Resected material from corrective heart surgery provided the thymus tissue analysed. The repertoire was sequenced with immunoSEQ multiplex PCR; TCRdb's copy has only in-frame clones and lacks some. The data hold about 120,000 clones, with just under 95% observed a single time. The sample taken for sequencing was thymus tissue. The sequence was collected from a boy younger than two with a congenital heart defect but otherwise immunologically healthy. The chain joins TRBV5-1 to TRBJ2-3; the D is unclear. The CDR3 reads CASRSFRSTTDTQYF. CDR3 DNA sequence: TGCGCCAGCAGATCATTTAGGTCAACTACAGATACGCAGTATTTT.